Following are 2 T cell receptor beta chains from one sample sequenced in a study of CD4+ T cells in melanoma (dated by TCRdb to about 2022). Library generation was performed with the immunoSEQ multiplex PCR assay. This is the immuneACCESS table as TCRdb keeps it, with only in-frame sequences that have V and J called. A part of the clones is gone; compared with another copy, unresolved V genes explain less than half, and the rest is unexplained. The sample yields some 47,000 clones; 89% were counted once. The ten largest clones take up roughly 10% of the sample. Sequenced: peripheral blood. These receptors came from a human donor with melanoma.

The J gene is TRBJ2-1, the V gene TRBV5-1; TRBD1 aligns across 9 bases. Germline-derived CDR1 and CDR2 are SGHRS and YFSETQ. The length of the CDR3 is 15 residues. With V trimmed by 7 bases and J by 3 bases, 8 bases remained unmatched. Here the CDR3 DNA reads TGCGCCAGCCGGGCGACAGGGGGTCTCTACAATGAGCAGTTCTTC. It encodes CASRATGGLYNEQFF.

This chain connects TRBV9 to TRBJ2-3; D ambiguous. Germline values: CDR1 SGDLS, CDR2 YYNGEE. The CDR3 has 12 residues. Trimming stripped 0 bases from V and 5 bases from J, with 4 bases between. The CDR3 here is CASSVGIDTQYF. In DNA, the CDR3 is TGTGCCAGCAGCGTAGGAATAGATACGCAGTATTTT.